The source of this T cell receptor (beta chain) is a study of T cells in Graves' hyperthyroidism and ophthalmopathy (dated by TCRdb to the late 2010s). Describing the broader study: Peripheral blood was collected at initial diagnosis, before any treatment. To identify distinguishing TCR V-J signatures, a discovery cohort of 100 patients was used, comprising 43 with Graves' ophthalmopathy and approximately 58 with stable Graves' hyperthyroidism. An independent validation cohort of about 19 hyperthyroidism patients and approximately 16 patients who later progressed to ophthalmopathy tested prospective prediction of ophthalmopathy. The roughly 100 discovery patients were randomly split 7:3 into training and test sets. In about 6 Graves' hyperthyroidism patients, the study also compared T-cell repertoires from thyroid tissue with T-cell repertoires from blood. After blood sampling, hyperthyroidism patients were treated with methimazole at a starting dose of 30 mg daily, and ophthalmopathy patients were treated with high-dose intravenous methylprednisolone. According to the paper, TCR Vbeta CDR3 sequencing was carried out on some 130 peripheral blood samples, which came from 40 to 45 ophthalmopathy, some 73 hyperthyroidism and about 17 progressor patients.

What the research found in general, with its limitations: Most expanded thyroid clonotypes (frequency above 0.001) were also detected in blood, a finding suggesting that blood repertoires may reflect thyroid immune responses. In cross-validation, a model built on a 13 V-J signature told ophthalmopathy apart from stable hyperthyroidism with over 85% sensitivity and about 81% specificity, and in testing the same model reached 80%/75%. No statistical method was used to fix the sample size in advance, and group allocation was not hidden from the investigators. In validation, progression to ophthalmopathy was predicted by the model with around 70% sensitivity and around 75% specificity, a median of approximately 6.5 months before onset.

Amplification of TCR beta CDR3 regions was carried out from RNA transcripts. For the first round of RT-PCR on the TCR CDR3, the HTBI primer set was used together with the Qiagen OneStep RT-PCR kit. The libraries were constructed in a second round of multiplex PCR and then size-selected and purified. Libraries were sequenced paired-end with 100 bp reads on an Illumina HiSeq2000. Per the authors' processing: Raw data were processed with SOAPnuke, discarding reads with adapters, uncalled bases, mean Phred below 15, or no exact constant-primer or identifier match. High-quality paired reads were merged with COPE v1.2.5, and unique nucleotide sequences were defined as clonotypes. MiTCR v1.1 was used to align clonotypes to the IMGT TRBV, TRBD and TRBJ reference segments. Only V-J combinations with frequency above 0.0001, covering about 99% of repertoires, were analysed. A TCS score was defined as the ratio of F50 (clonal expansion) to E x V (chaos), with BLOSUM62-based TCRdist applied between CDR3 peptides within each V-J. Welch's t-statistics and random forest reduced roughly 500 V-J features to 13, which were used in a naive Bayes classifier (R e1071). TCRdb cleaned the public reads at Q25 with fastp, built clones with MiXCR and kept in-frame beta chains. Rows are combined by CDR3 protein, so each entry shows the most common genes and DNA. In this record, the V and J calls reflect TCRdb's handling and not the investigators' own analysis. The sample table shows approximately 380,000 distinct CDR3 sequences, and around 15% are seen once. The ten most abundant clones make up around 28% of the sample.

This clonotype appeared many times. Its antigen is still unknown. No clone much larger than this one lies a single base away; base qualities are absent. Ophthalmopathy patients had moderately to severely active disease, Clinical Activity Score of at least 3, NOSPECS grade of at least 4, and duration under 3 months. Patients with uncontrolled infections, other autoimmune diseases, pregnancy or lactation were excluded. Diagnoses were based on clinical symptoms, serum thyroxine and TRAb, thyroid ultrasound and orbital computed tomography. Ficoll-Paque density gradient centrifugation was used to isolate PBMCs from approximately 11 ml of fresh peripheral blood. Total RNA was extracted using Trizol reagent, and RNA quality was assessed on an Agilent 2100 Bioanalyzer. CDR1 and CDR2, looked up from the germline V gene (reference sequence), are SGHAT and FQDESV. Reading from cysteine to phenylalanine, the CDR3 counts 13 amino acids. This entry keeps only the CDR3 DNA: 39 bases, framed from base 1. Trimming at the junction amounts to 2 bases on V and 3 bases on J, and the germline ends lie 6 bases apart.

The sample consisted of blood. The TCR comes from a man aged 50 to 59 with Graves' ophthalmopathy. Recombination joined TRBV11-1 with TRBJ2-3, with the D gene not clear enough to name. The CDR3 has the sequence CASSLRETDTQYF. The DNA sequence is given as TGTGCCAGCAGCTTACGCGAAACAGATACGCAGTATTTT.